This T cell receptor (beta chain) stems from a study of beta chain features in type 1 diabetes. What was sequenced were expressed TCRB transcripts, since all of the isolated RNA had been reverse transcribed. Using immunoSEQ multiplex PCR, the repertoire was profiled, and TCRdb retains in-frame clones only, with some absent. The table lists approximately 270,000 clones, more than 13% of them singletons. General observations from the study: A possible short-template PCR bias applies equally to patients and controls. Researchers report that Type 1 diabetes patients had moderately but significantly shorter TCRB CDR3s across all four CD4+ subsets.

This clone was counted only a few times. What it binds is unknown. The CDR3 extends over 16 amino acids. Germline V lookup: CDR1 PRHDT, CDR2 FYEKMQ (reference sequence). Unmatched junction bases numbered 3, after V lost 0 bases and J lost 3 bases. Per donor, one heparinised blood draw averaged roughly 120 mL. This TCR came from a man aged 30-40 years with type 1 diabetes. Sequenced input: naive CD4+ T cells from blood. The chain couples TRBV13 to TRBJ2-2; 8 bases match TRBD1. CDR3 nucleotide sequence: TGTGCCAGCAGCTTAGGGGGACAGGACGACACCGGGGAGCTGTTTTTT. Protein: CASSLGGQDDTGELFF.